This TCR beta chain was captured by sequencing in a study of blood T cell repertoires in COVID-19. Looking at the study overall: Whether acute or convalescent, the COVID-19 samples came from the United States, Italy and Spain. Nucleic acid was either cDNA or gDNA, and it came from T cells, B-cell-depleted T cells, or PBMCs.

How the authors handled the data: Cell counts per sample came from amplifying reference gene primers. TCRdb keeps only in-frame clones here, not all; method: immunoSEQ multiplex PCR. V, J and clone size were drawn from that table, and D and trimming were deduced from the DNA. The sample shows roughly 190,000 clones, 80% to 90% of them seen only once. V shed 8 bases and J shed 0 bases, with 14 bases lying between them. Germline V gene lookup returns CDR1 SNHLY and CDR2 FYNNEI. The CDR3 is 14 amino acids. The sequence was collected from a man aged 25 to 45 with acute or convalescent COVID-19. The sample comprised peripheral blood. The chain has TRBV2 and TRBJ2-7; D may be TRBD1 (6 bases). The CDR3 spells CASCPGHPSYEQYF. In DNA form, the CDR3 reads TGTGCCAGCTGCCCGGGACACCCCTCCTACGAGCAGTACTTC. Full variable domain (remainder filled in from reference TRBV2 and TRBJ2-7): EPEVTQTPSHQVTQMGQEVILRCVPISNHLYFYWYRQILGQKVEFLVSFYNNEISEKSEIFDDQFSVERPDGSNFTLKIRSTKLEDSAMYFCASCPGHPSYEQYFGPGTRLTVT.